This T cell receptor beta chain was documented in a study of blood T cell repertoires in COVID-19. The assay was immunoSEQ multiplex PCR, and TCRdb's table has in-frame clones only and misses some. The table lists about 310,000 clones, 70% to 90% of them singletons. This CDR3 spans 14 amino acids. V lost 1 base, J lost 5 bases, and 11 bases lay in between. From germline, CDR1 is SNHLY and CDR2 FYNNEI. The participants were between about 18 and 90 years old and came from 24 US areas. Participants had their cohort set by participant-reported clinical history. This chain uses TRBV2 with TRBJ2-5; maybe TRBD2 (6 bases). The TCR comes from a man in his thirties or forties who had recovered from COVID-19. Sequencing was carried out using PBMCs or T cells enriched from blood (not recorded which). In nucleotides, the CDR3 is TGTGCCAGCAGTGAAGGGGCAGGGAGGGAGACCCAGTACTTC. Amino acid sequence: CASSEGAGRETQYF.